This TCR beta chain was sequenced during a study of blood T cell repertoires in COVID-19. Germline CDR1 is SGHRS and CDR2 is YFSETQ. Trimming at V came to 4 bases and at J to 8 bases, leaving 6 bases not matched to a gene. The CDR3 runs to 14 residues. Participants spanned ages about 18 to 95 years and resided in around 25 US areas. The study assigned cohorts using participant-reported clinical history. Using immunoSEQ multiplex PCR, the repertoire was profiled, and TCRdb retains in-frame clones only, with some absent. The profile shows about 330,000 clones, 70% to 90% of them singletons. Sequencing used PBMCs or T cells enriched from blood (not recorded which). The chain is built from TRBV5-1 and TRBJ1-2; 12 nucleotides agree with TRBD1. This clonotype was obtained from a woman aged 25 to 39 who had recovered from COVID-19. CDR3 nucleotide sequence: TGCGCCAGCAGCCCGGGACAGGGGGCCGAGGGCTACACCTTC. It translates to CASSPGQGAEGYTF.